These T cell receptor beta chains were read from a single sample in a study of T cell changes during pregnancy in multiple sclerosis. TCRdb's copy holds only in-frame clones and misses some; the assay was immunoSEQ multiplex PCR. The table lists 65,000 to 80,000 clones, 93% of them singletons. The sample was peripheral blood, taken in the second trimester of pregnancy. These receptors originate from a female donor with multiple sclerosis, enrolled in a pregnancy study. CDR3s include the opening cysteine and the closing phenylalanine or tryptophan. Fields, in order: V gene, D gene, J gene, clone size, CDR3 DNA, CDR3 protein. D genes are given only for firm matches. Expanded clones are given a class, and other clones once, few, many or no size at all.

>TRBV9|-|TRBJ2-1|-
TGTGCCAGCAGCGCAGGTACAGGGTGGCGTAATGAGCAGTTCTTC
CASSAGTGWRNEQFF
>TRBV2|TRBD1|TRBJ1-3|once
TGTGCCAGCAGTACACAGGGGCTCCCTGGAAACACCATATATTTT
CASSTQGLPGNTIYF
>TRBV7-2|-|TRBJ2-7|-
TGTGCCAGCAGCTTGGGCAGTTTGAGCTCCTACGAGCAGTACTTC
CASSLGSLSSYEQYF
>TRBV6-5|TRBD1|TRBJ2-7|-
TGTGCCAGCAGTTACGGGACAGGGACCTTTTCCTACGAGCAGTACTTC
CASSYGTGTFSYEQYF
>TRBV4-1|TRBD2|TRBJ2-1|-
TGCGCCAGCAGCCAAGGGCTTACCGGGAGGGGCTACAATGAGCAGTTCTTC
CASSQGLTGRGYNEQFF
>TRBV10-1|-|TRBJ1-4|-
TGCGCCAGCAGTGATAGAGATCCCGGGGAACTGTTTTTT
CASSDRDPGELFF
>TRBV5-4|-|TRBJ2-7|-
TGTGCCAGCAGCTTGGGCAACTCACTAAACTACGAGCAGTACTTC
CASSLGNSLNYEQYF
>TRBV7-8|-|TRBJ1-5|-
TGTGCCAGCAGCTTAGGAGGGAGGAGCAATCAGCCCCAGCATTTT
CASSLGGRSNQPQHF
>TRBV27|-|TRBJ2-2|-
TGTGCCAGCAGTTGGGGACTCTTAAACACCGGGGAGCTGTTTTTT
CASSWGLLNTGELFF
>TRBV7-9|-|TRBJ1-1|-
TGTGCCAGCAGCTCCCCCGCGGGCGGTAGGACTGAAGCTTTCTTT
CASSSPAGGRTEAFF
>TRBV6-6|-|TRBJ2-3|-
TGTGCCAGCAGTTACTCGTGGGGGGAGGCAGATACGCAGTATTTT
CASSYSWGEADTQYF
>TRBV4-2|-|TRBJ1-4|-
TGTGCCAGCAGCCAAGATCTTATACGCGGGAAACAAGTTCGGGAAAAACTGTTTTTT
CASSQDLIRGKQVREKLFF
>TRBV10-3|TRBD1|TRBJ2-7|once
TGTGCCATCAGCCGAGGGACAGGAAACTACGAGCAGTACTTC
CAISRGTGNYEQYF
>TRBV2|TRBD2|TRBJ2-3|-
TGTGCCAGCAGTGGATGGGCGGGGGGGCGAAGTGCAGATACGCAGTATTTT
CASSGWAGGRSADTQYF
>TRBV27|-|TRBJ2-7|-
TGTGCCAGCAGTTTAAACAGGGCCCTCTCCTACGAGCAGTACTTC
CASSLNRALSYEQYF
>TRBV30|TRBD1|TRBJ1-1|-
TGTGCCTTTGCCGGGACAGCGAACACTGAAGCTTTCTTT
CAFAGTANTEAFF
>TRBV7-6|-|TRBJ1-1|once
TGTGCCAGCAGCCCTCAGGTGAACACTGAAGCTTTCTTT
CASSPQVNTEAFF
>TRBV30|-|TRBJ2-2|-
TGTGCCTGGAGTGTACTTGGAGTGGACACCGGGGAGCTGTTTTTT
CAWSVLGVDTGELFF
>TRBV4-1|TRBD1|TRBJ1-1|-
TGCGCCAGCAGCCAAGGGAAGGGGGCCACTGAAGCTTTCTTT
CASSQGKGATEAFF
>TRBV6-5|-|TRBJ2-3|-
TGTGCCAGCAGTTTTCTGCGGGGTAGCACAGATACGCAGTATTTT
CASSFLRGSTDTQYF
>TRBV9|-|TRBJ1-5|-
TGTGCCAGCAGCGTAGCTTCCGGTCAGCCCCAGCATTTT
CASSVASGQPQHF
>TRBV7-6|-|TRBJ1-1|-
TGTGCCAGCAGCTTAGTAGTTGGTAGTGAAGCTTTCTTT
CASSLVVGSEAFF
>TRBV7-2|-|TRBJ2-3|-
TGTGCCAGTAAAGGTGGAGGGACAGATACGCAGTATTTT
CASKGGGTDTQYF
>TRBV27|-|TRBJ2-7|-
TGTGCCAGCAGTTTATCAACCGGGACTGGGCGCTCCTACGAGCAGTACTTC
CASSLSTGTGRSYEQYF
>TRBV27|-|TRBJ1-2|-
TGTGCCAGCAGTTCCGGTTCCAGGCTAAACTATGGCTACACCTTC
CASSSGSRLNYGYTF
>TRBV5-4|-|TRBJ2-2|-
TGTGCCAGCAGAGTTGGAGGCGGGGAGCTGTTTTTT
CASRVGGGELFF
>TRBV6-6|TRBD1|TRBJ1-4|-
TGTGCCAGCAGTCCACAGGGGAGAGAAGGAAAACTGTTTTTT
CASSPQGREGKLFF